One sample yielded the 17 T cell receptor beta chains listed below, sequenced in a study of blood T cell repertoires in COVID-19. Measured with immunoSEQ multiplex PCR; TCRdb has only the in-frame clones, and not every one. The table lists roughly 140,000 clones, 88% of them singletons. Sequenced sample: peripheral blood. The source is an older woman with acute or convalescent COVID-19.

This chain connects TRBV6-5 to TRBJ1-4; TRBD1 might be the D (6 bases). Germline V lookup: CDR1 MNHEY, CDR2 SVGAGI. This CDR3 contains 15 residues. The germline V and J ends were trimmed by 7 bases and 5 bases, with 17 bases remaining between them. The CDR3 DNA reads as TGTGCCAGCAACTCTCCAGGGACAAGAAATGAAAAACTGTTTTTT. Translating gives CASNSPGTRNEKLFF.

This chain links TRBV5-6 with TRBJ1-1; no firm D call. V was pared by 2 bases and J by 4 bases, with 15 bases between. CDR1 SGHDT and CDR2 YYEEEE come from the germline V gene. This CDR3 has 15 amino acids. The CDR3 sequence is CASSLGTVLSTEAFF. The CDR3 bases are TGTGCCAGCAGCTTAGGAACAGTGCTCAGCACTGAAGCTTTCTTT.

CDR3 in amino acids: CASSFTGTDYGYTF. In nucleotides, the CDR3 is TGCGCCAGCAGCTTCACGGGGACAGATTATGGCTACACCTTC. The chain links TRBV5-1 to TRBJ1-2, with 7 bases lining up with TRBD1. The germline CDR1 and CDR2 sequences are SGHRS and YFSETQ. The V and J ends lost 2 bases and 5 bases, in that order; junction bases with no gene match: 6. The CDR3 runs 14 residues.

V and J are TRBV29-1 and TRBJ1-2; 10 positions match TRBD1. Germline loops: CDR1 SQVTM, CDR2 ANQGSEA. This CDR3 spans 14 amino acids. V lost 4 bases and J lost 4; bases outside the gene matches: 6. The CDR3 nucleotides read TGCAGCGTTGCCAGACAGGGGGCGGGCTATGGCTACACCTTC. Translation: CSVARQGAGYGYTF.

The chain carries TRBV12-5 and TRBJ2-1; 11 nucleotides line up with TRBD1. With V trimmed by 1 base and J by 0 bases, 17 bases remained unmatched. Germline lookup yields CDR1 LGHNT and CDR2 FRNRAP. The CDR3 loop spans 22 amino acids. CDR3 sequence reads: CASGLALRDRGVSGRSYNEQFF. The CDR3 DNA is TGTGCTAGTGGTTTGGCTCTAAGGGACAGGGGGGTTTCGGGGCGCTCCTACAATGAGCAGTTCTTC. The full variable domain, completed using reference TRBV12-5 and TRBJ2-1, is DARVTQTPRHKVTEMGQEVTMRCQPILGHNTVFWYRQTMMQGLELLAYFRNRAPLDDSGMPKDRFSAEMPDATLATLKIQPSEPRDSAVYFCASGLALRDRGVSGRSYNEQFFGPGTRLTVL.

This clone was recorded once. The V call is TRBV7-3, the J call TRBJ2-3; 7 bases align to TRBD1. J was trimmed by 2 bases and V by 5 bases; bases with no gene match: 7. The CDR3 totals 15 residues. Germline CDR1 SGHTA, CDR2 FQGTGA. The CDR3 protein is CASSRDSYPTDTQYF. CDR3 nucleotide sequence: TGTGCCAGCAGCCGGGACAGTTATCCCACAGATACGCAGTATTTT. Drawing the rest from reference TRBV7-3 and TRBJ2-3, the complete variable domain is GAGVSQTPSNKVTEKGKYVELRCDPISGHTALYWYRQSLGQGPEFLIYFQGTGAADDSGLPNDRFFAVRPEGSVSTLKIQRTERGDSAVYLCASSRDSYPTDTQYFGPGTRLTVL.

The rearrangement links TRBV28 to TRBJ2-7; the D is unclear. The CDR3 totals 13 residues. Germline CDR1 is MDHEN and CDR2 is SYDVKM. The V end was cut by 2 bases, the J end by 3 bases, with 8 bases between. The CDR3 nucleotides read TGTGCCAGCAGTTTAAACTACCTCTACGAGCAGTACGTC. Translated, it gives CASSLNYLYEQYV.

The rearrangement links TRBV4-3 to TRBJ2-3; a weak D match, TRBD2 (5 bases). This CDR3 comprises 15 residues. Per germline, CDR1 LGHNA and CDR2 YSLEER. Deletions cut 0 bases from V and 1 base from J, with 8 bases between. The CDR3 spells CASSQDMRGTDTQYF. The CDR3 nucleotides read TGCGCCAGCAGCCAAGATATGAGGGGCACAGATACGCAGTATTTT.

The chain recombines TRBV15 with TRBJ1-2; 9 positions match TRBD1. CDR1 and CDR2 from the germline V gene are LNHNV and YYDKDF (reference sequence). The J segment lost 7 bases and the V segment lost 0 bases, leaving 3 bases of the junction unmatched. The CDR3 contains 14 residues. CDR3 nucleotide sequence: TGTGCCACCAGCAGAGAACAGGGGGCCAGTGGCTACACCTTC. Protein: CATSREQGASGYTF. Full variable domain (rest looked up from reference TRBV15 and TRBJ1-2): DAMVIQNPRYQVTQFGKPVTLSCSQTLNHNVMYWYQQKSSQAPKLLFHYYDKDFNNEADTPDNFQSRRPNTSFCFLDIRSPGLGDTAMYLCATSREQGASGYTFGSGTRLTVV.

The rearrangement joins TRBV11-3 to TRBJ1-1; 9 bases map to TRBD1. V lost 4 bases to trimming and J lost 5 bases; unmatched junction nucleotides: 8. The CDR3 loop spans 15 amino acids. From germline, CDR1 is SGHNT and CDR2 YENEEA. CDR3 region: CASSSGGTGFTEAFF. In DNA form, the CDR3 reads TGTGCCAGCAGCTCTGGCGGGACAGGGTTTACTGAAGCTTTCTTT.

This sequence joins TRBV5-4 and TRBJ1-2; D not certain. This CDR3 region has 13 residues. Germline assignment: CDR1 SGHNT and CDR2 YYREEE (reference sequence). Trimming pared 0 bases from V and 2 bases from J, leaving 5 bases between. DNA for the CDR3: TGTGCCAGCAGCTTGGCAGAAAACTATGGCTACACCTTC. Translating it yields CASSLAENYGYTF.

The V gene is TRBV7-9, the J gene TRBJ2-2; D might be TRBD1 (6 bases). The CDR3 runs to 17 residues. The V gene's germline CDR1 is SEHNR and CDR2 FQNEAQ (reference sequence). The V end was cut by 3 bases, the J end by 3 bases, with 17 bases between. CDR3 DNA sequence: TGTGCCAGCAGCTTGGGGGCTGGCCTAACTTACACCGGGGAGCTGTTTTTT. Encoded protein: CASSLGAGLTYTGELFF.

The rearrangement joins TRBV5-1 to TRBJ1-6; the match to TRBD1 covers 12 bases. V was pared by 4 bases and J by 9 bases, with 11 bases of the junction left unmatched. Germline V gene sequence: CDR1 SGHRS, CDR2 YFSETQ. The CDR3 has 17 amino acids. The CDR3: CASSPGTGTGGVSPLHF. The CDR3 nucleotides are TGCGCCAGCAGCCCGGGGACCGGGACAGGGGGCGTTTCACCCCTCCACTTT.

This rearrangement joins TRBV12-3 or TRBV12-4 to TRBJ1-2, with D perhaps TRBD1 (5 bases). The length of the CDR3 is 13 residues. Trimming removed 4 bases at V and 4 bases at J, with 10 bases between. CDR3 sequence reads: CASSSTEIYGYTF. The DNA of the CDR3 is TGTGCCAGCAGTTCGACAGAGATCTATGGCTACACCTTC.

This clone came up a few times. The V call is TRBV19, the J call TRBJ2-5; 9 bases are a match to TRBD1. Germline CDR1 LNHDA, CDR2 SQIVND (reference sequence). J gave up 5 bases and V 5 bases, and 9 bases lay outside the gene matches. The CDR3 consists of 15 residues. CDR3 nucleotide sequence: TGTGCCAGTAGTTTCCAGGGACAGGGACGCGAGACCCAGTACTTC. This codes for CASSFQGQGRETQYF.

The chain employs TRBV4-1 and TRBJ1-5; TRBD1 is a possible D gene (6 bases). This CDR3 is built from 16 residues. Germline assignment: CDR1 MGHRA and CDR2 YSYEKL. V was shortened by 0 bases and J by 9 bases, with 18 bases between the two germline ends. The CDR3 protein is CASSQELTGGGRPQHF. In DNA, the CDR3 is TGCGCCAGCAGCCAAGAGTTGACAGGCGGGGGGCGGCCCCAGCATTTT.

The chain combines TRBV5-6 with TRBJ1-1; a possible D gene is TRBD1 (6 bases). Trimming stripped 2 bases from V and 1 base from J, with 12 bases between. The CDR3 covers 15 residues. Germline CDR1 and CDR2: SGHDT and YYEEEE. This CDR3 is CASSFNRQENTEAFF. CDR3 coding DNA: TGTGCCAGCAGCTTTAATAGACAGGAGAACACTGAAGCTTTCTTT.